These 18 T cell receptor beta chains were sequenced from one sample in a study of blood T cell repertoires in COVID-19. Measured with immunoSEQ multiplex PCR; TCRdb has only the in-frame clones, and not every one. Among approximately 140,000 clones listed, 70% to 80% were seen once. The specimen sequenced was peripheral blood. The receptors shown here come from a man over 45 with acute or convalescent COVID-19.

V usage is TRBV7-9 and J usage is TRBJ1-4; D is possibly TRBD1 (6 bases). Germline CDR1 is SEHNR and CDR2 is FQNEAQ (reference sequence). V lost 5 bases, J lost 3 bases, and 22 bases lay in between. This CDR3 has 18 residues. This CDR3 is CASSVYLGGAPANEKLFF. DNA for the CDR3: TGTGCCAGCAGCGTATACCTCGGGGGGGCGCCCGCTAATGAAAAACTGTTTTTT.

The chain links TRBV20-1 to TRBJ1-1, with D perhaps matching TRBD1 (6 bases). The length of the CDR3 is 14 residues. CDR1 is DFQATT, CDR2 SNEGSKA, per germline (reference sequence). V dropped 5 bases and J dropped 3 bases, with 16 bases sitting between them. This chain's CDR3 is CSAGDLQGDTEAFF. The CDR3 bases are TGCAGTGCTGGTGACCTACAGGGAGACACTGAAGCTTTCTTT.

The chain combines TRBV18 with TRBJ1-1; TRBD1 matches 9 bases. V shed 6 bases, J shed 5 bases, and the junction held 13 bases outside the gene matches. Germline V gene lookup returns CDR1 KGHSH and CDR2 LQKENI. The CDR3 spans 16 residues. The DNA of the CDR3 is TGTGCCAGCTCCACCTCAGTAGGGACAGGGCGGACTGAAGCTTTCTTT. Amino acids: CASSTSVGTGRTEAFF.

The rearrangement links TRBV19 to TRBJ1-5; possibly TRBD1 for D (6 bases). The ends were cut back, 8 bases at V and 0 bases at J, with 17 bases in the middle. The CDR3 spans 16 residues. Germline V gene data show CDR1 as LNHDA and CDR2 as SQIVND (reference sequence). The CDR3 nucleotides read TGTGCCAGTCAAAGGGGTAGACAGGATAGCAATCAGCCCCAGCATTTT. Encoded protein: CASQRGRQDSNQPQHF.

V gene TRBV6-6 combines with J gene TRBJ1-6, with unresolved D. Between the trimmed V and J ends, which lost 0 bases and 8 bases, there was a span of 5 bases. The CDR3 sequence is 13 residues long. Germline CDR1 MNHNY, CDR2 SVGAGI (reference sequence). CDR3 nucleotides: TGTGCCAGCAGTTACTCCGGGGATTCACCCCTCCACTTT. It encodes CASSYSGDSPLHF.

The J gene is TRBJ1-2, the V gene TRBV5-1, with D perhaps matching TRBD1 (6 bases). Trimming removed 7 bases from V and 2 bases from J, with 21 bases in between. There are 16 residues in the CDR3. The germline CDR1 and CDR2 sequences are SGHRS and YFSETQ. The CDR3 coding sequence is TGCGCCAGCGGCTCGGAAATGACCGGGACAAACTATGGCTACACCTTC. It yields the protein CASGSEMTGTNYGYTF.

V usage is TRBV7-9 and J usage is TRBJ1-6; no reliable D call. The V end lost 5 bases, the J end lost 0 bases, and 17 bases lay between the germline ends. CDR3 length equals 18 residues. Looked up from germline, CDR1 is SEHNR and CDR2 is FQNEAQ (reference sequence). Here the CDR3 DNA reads TGTGCCAGCAGCCCCCCCGGGGAGGGAAGCTCCTATAATTCACCCCTCCACTTT. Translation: CASSPPGEGSSYNSPLHF.

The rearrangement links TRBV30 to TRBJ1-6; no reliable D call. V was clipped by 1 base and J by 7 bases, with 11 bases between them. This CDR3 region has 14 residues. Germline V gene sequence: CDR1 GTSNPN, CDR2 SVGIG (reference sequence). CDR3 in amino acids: CAWSAVAINSPLHF. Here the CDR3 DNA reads TGTGCCTGGAGTGCCGTCGCGATCAATTCACCCCTCCACTTT. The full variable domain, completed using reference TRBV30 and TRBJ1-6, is SQTIHQWPATLVQPVGSPLSLECTVEGTSNPNLYWYRQAAGRGLQLLFYSVGIGQISSEVPQNLSASRPQDRQFILSSKKLLLSDSGFYLCAWSAVAINSPLHFGNGTRLTVT.

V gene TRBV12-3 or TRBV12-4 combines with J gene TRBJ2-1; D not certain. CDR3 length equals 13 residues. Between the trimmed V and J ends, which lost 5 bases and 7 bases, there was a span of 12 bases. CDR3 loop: CASSSDSFNEQFF. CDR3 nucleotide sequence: TGTGCCAGCAGTAGCGATAGTTTTAATGAGCAGTTCTTC.

The CDR3 DNA reads as TGTGCCAGCTCACCACGGTTAGTCGATGAGCAGTTCTTC. Its translation: CASSPRLVDEQFF. The J gene is TRBJ2-1, the V gene TRBV18; D is unresolved. V dropped 1 base and J dropped 8 bases, with 9 bases sitting between them. The CDR3 has 13 residues. CDR1 is KGHSH, CDR2 LQKENI, per germline.

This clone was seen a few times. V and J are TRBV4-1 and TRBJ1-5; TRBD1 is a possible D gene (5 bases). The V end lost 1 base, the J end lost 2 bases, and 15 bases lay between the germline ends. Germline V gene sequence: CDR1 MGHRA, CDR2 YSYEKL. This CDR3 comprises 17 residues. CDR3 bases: TGCGCCAGCAGCCAAGGAGGGATCCCGGGGGGCAATCAGCCCCAGCATTTT. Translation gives CASSQGGIPGGNQPQHF.

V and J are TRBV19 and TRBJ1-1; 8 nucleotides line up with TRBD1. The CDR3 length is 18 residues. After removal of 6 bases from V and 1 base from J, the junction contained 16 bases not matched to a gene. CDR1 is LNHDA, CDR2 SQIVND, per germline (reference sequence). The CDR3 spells CASSPRTGSTKGNTEAFF. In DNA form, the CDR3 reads TGTGCCAGTAGCCCGAGGACAGGGAGTACGAAGGGGAACACTGAAGCTTTCTTT.

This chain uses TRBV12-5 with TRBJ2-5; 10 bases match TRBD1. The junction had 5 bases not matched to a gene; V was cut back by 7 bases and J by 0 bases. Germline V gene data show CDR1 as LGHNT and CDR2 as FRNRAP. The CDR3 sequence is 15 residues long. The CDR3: CASAPGQGYQETQYF. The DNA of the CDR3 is TGTGCTAGTGCCCCGGGACAGGGGTACCAAGAGACCCAGTACTTC.

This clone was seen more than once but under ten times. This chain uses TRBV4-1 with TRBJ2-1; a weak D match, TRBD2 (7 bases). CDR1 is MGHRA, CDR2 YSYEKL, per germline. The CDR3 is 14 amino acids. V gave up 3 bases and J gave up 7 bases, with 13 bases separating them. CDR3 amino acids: CASSHRGGLNEQFF. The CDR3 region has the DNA TGCGCCAGCAGCCATAGGGGGGGGTTGAATGAGCAGTTCTTC.

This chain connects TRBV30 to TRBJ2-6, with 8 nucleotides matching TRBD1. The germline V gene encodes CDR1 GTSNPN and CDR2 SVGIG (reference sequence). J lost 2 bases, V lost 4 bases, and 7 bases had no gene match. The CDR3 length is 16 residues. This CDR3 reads CAWNGQGAAGANVLTF. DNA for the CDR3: TGTGCCTGGAATGGGCAGGGGGCAGCTGGGGCCAACGTCCTGACTTTC.

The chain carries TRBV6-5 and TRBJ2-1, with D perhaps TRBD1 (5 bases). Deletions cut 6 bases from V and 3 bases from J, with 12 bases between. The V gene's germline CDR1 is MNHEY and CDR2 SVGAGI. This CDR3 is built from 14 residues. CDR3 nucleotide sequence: TGTGCCAGCAGGGGTGGGCAGGGCTACAATGAGCAGTTCTTC. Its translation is CASRGGQGYNEQFF.

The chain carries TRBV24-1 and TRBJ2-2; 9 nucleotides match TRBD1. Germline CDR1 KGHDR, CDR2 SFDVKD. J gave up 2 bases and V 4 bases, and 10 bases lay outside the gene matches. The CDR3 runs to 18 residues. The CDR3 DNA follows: TGTGCCACCAGTGACCATGGGACAGGGCTAAAAAACACCGGGGAGCTGTTTTTT. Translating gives CATSDHGTGLKNTGELFF.

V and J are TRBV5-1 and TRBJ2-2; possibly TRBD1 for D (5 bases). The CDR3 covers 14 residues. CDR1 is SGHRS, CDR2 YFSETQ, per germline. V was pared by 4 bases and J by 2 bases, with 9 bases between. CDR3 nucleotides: TGCGCCAGCAGCCCCGACAGCAACACCGGGGAGCTGTTTTTT. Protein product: CASSPDSNTGELFF.